Below are 5 T cell receptor beta chains sequenced from a single sample in a study of OX40 agonist ivuxolimab in advanced cancers. Only in-frame clones appear in the TCRdb table, and some are missing; sequencing was by immunoSEQ multiplex PCR. Of more than 50,000 clones listed, about 86% are singletons. Source: CD4+ or CD8+ T cells sorted from blood, taken in a trial of the OX40 agonist ivuxolimab. These receptors originate from an adult with an advanced solid tumor such as melanoma, head and neck, liver or kidney cancer.

This chain connects TRBV27 to TRBJ1-6, with D maybe TRBD1 (6 bases). The V end lost 6 bases, the J end lost 0 bases, and 15 bases lay between the germline ends. The V gene's germline CDR1 is MNHEY and CDR2 SMNVEV (reference sequence). This CDR3 has 17 residues. The CDR3 sequence: CASSRDRTRSYNSPLHF. CDR3 coding DNA: TGTGCCAGCAGCCGAGACAGGACTCGCTCCTATAATTCACCCCTCCACTTT.

CDR3 nucleotide sequence: TGTGCCAGCAGCGTAGGAGGGAGGGGAGTCGGGAAAGACAATGAGCAGTTCTTC. It specifies CASSVGGRGVGKDNEQFF. This sequence joins TRBV9 and TRBJ2-1; 7 nucleotides agree with TRBD2. Germline CDR1 SGDLS, CDR2 YYNGEE. Losses at the gene ends were 0 bases for V and 5 bases for J; bases not matched to a gene: 14. This CDR3 spans 18 amino acids.

The chain joins TRBV5-1 to TRBJ2-1; perhaps D is TRBD1 or TRBD2 (7 bases each). The CDR3 length is 15 residues. V lost 5 bases to trimming and J lost 3 bases, with 15 bases between them. Germline V lookup: CDR1 SGHRS, CDR2 YFSETQ. The CDR3 nucleotides read TGCGCCAGCAGTCGCGGGGGACAGATCTACAATGAGCAGTTCTTC. Its protein product is CASSRGGQIYNEQFF.

Worth noting for this clone: The junction differs from germline at one of its ends, possibly a read error. The V gene is TRBV2, the J gene TRBJ1-1; a possible D gene is TRBD1 (6 bases). The germline gives CDR1 SNHLY, CDR2 FYNNEI. This CDR3 is 13 amino acids long. CDR3 region: CASSEGQTQSAFF. In nucleotides, the CDR3 is TGTGCCAGCAGCGAAGGACAGACTCAGAGCGCTTTCTTT.

The chain employs TRBV7-3 and TRBJ2-1; 8 bases fit TRBD1. After removal of 2 bases from V and 8 bases from J, the junction contained 8 bases not matched to a gene. The CDR3 runs 15 residues. The germline V gene encodes CDR1 SGHTA and CDR2 FQGTGA. This CDR3 is CASSLVRTGPHEQFF. In nucleotides, the CDR3 is TGTGCCAGCAGCTTAGTACGGACAGGGCCCCATGAGCAGTTCTTC.